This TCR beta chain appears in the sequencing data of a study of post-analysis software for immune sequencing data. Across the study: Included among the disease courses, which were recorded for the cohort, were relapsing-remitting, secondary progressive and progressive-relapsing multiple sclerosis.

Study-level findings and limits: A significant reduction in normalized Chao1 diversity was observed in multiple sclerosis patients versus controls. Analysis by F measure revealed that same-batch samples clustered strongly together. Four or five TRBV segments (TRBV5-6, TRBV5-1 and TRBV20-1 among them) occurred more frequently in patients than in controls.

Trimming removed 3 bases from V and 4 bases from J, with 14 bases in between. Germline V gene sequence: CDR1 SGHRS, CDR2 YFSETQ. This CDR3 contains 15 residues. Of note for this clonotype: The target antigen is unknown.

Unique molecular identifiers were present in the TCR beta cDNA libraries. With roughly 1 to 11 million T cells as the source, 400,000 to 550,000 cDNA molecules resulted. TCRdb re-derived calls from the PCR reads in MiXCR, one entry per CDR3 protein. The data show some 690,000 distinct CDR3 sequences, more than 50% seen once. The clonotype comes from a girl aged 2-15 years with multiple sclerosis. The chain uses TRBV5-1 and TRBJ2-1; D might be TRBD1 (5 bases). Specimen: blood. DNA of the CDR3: TGCGCCAGCAGCTCCGGACAAGTGTCGTACAATGAGCAGTTCTTC. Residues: CASSSGQVSYNEQFF.